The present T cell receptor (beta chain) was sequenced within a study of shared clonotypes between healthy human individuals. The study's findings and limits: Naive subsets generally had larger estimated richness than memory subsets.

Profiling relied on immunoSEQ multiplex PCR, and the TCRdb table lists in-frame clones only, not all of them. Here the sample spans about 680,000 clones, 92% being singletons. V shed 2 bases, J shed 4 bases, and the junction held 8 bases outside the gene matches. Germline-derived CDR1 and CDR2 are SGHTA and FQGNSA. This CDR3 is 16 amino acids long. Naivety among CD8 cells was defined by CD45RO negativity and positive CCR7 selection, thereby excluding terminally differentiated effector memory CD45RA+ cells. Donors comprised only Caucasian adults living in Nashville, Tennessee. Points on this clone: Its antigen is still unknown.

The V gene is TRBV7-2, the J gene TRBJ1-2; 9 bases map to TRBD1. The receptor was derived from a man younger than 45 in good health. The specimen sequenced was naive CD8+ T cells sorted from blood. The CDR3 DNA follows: TGTGCCAGCAGCTTAACAGGGGGCGAGGACCGCTATGGCTACACCTTC. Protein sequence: CASSLTGGEDRYGYTF.